These 23 T cell receptor beta chains were sequenced from one sample in a study of Graves' ophthalmopathy and Graves' hyperthyroidism. Amplification targeted the TCR beta CDR3 regions, with RNA transcripts as the source material. An opening RT-PCR round employed HTBI primers and preceded a second-round multiplex PCR. TCRdb re-called the multiplex PCR reads with MiXCR, one entry per CDR3 protein. This repertoire shows over a million distinct CDR3 sequences, less than 45% found once; its top ten account for over 8.5%. The specimen was peripheral blood or thyroid tissue (not recorded which). These receptors were obtained from an adult man with Graves' hyperthyroidism.

This clonotype occurred a few times. The chain couples TRBV14 to TRBJ2-7; possibly TRBD1 for D (5 bases). V lost 3 bases and J 1 base, leaving 16 bases between the germline ends. CDR3 length: 16 amino acids. In germline, CDR1 is SGHDN, CDR2 FVKESK. CDR3 residues: CASSQDAPTASYEQYF. The DNA for the CDR3 is TGTGCCAGCAGCCAGGACGCGCCGACAGCTTCCTACGAGCAGTACTTC.

Here the CDR3 reads CASSPRSRQGRTGELFF. The CDR3 bases are TGTGCCAGCTCACCACGGAGTCGACAGGGTCGCACCGGGGAGCTGTTTTTT. This chain uses TRBV9 with TRBJ2-2; 7 bases align to TRBD1. Germline V gene sequence: CDR1 SGDLS, CDR2 YYNGEE. Trimming at V came to 7 bases and at J to 4 bases, leaving 16 bases not matched to a gene. The CDR3 totals 17 residues. Based on the CDR3 plus reference TRBV9 and TRBJ2-2, the full variable domain is DSGVTQTPKHLITATGQRVTLRCSPRSGDLSVYWYQQSLDQGLQFLIQYYNGEERAKGNILERFSAQQFPDLHSELNLSSLELGDSALYFCASSPRSRQGRTGELFFGEGSRLTVL.

This clonotype was seen ten or more times. The CDR3 here is CASSEGGPREQYF. The DNA for the CDR3 is TGTGCCAGCAGTGAGGGTGGCCCTCGGGAGCAGTACTTC. The chain carries TRBV7-2 and TRBJ2-7; the D gene is possibly TRBD2 (5 bases). Between the trimmed V and J ends, which lost 6 bases and 7 bases, there was a span of 16 bases. The germline gives CDR1 SGHTA, CDR2 FQGNSA. The CDR3 runs to 13 residues.

For the CDR3, the DNA is TGTGCCTGGAGTGTACGGCAGGGGCGAGAGCAGTACTTC. Residues: CAWSVRQGREQYF. The chain has TRBV30 and TRBJ2-7, with a possible D match to TRBD1 (6 bases). Trimming left V 0 bases short and J 7 bases short, with 13 bases between. Germline values: CDR1 GTSNPN, CDR2 SVGIG (reference sequence). This CDR3 is 13 amino acids long.

This chain links TRBV29-1 with TRBJ1-3; D might be TRBD1 (6 bases). This CDR3 comprises 14 residues. V lost 7 bases and J 2 bases, leaving 15 bases between the germline ends. CDR1 is SQVTM and CDR2 is ANQGSEA in the germline V gene. CDR3: CSDAGGGAGNTIYF. The CDR3 DNA follows: TGCAGCGATGCCGGAGGGGGTGCTGGAAACACCATATATTTT.

At least ten counts were recorded for this clonotype. The chain joins TRBV19 to TRBJ1-1, with a tentative D call TRBD1 (5 bases). Between the trimmed V and J ends, which lost 5 bases and 4 bases, there was a span of 17 bases. Germline lookup yields CDR1 LNHDA and CDR2 SQIVND (reference sequence). The CDR3 is 15 amino acids. The CDR3 coding sequence is TGTGCCAGTAGTTTAAGACGGGAGGGGAGCACTGAAGCTTTCTTT. Amino acids: CASSLRREGSTEAFF. The whole variable domain, filled in from reference TRBV19 and TRBJ1-1, reads DGGITQSPKYLFRKEGQNVTLSCEQNLNHDAMYWYRQDPGQGLRLIYYSQIVNDFQKGDIAEGYSVSREKKESFPLTVTSAQKNPTAFYLCASSLRREGSTEAFFGQGTRLTVV.

This clonotype was detected many times. The genes are TRBV4-1 and TRBJ1-4; 7 bases fit TRBD1. The CDR3 sequence is 13 residues long. Trimming removed 2 bases from V and 12 bases from J; junction bases left unmatched: 6. The germline gives CDR1 MGHRA, CDR2 YSYEKL. The CDR3 sequence is CASSQTRDSQLFF. In nucleotides, the CDR3 is TGCGCCAGCAGCCAAACCAGGGACAGCCAACTGTTTTTT.

This chain connects TRBV20-1 to TRBJ2-7, with 7 bases identical to TRBD2. CDR1 is DFQATT and CDR2 is SNEGSKA in the germline V gene (reference sequence). CDR3 length: 13 amino acids. V dropped 5 bases and J dropped 4; count of bases not matched to a gene: 8. CDR3: CSAVGGGVYEQYF. The CDR3 coding sequence is TGCAGTGCTGTCGGCGGGGGTGTATACGAGCAGTACTTC.

The chain combines TRBV12-3 or TRBV12-4 with TRBJ1-1; D remains unclear. The CDR3 consists of 13 residues. Between the trimmed V and J ends, which lost 5 bases and 0 bases, there was a span of 7 bases. The CDR3 sequence is CASSLHMNTEAFF. CDR3 coding DNA: TGTGCCAGCAGTCTGCATATGAACACTGAAGCTTTCTTT.

The V call is TRBV10-3, the J call TRBJ1-5; tentative D call: TRBD1 (5 bases). The CDR3 contains 15 residues. Trimming left V 3 bases short and J 1 base short, with 10 bases between. Germline CDR1 ENHRY, CDR2 SYGVKD. The CDR3 is CAISDRVSSNQPQHF. The CDR3 region has the DNA TGTGCCATCAGTGACAGGGTCTCAAGCAATCAGCCCCAGCATTTT.

The chain links TRBV29-1 to TRBJ2-7; maybe TRBD2 (7 bases). The J call may be faulty, since TRBJ2-1 better matches the DNA end. Germline CDR1 reads SQVTM; CDR2 reads ANQGSEA. CDR3 size: 14 residues. CDR3 coding DNA: TGCAGCGTTGATGGGGGGGCTAATCTGAATGAGCAGTTCTTC. Residues: CSVDGGANLNEQFF.

The chain uses TRBV29-1 and TRBJ1-1, with TRBD1 as a possible D gene (5 bases). CDR3 length equals 11 residues. The germline V gene encodes CDR1 SQVTM and CDR2 ANQGSEA. V lost 6 bases, J lost 8 bases, and 13 bases lay in between. CDR3 region: CSVGGTAEAFF. The DNA of the CDR3 is TGCAGCGTCGGGGGGACGGCCGAAGCTTTCTTT.

The chain employs TRBV7-3 and TRBJ1-4; possibly TRBD1 for D (5 bases). Trimming shortened V by 5 bases and J by 0 bases, and 13 bases separated the two germline ends. The CDR3 is made up of 16 amino acids. The V gene's germline CDR1 is SGHTA and CDR2 FQGTGA. The CDR3 here is CASSERDRSTNEKLFF. CDR3 DNA sequence: TGTGCCAGCAGCGAAAGGGACCGATCAACTAATGAAAAACTGTTTTTT.

This clonotype was recorded a few times. The chain links TRBV3-1 to TRBJ2-7; no clear D gene. Deletions cut 3 bases from V and 2 bases from J, with 8 bases between. The CDR3 runs to 13 residues. Germline V gene lookup returns CDR1 LGHDT and CDR2 YNNKEL (reference sequence). The CDR3 region is CASSQRVTYEQYF. The CDR3 DNA follows: TGTGCCAGCAGCCAGAGAGTAACCTACGAGCAGTACTTC.

CDR3 DNA: TGTGCCAGCAGTGGCAGGGGCCGCGGAGGAAACACCATATATTTT. Protein product: CASSGRGRGGNTIYF. The chain joins TRBV2 to TRBJ1-3, with D possibly TRBD1 on 6 matching bases. The CDR3 contains 15 residues. Germline CDR1 reads SNHLY; CDR2 reads FYNNEI. The V end lost 4 bases, the J end lost 4 bases, and 14 bases lay between the germline ends.

This clonotype was found a few times. This sequence joins TRBV5-1 and TRBJ2-5, with unresolved D. This CDR3 spans 14 amino acids. Germline V gene lookup returns CDR1 SGHRS and CDR2 YFSETQ. The V and J ends lost 4 bases and 0 bases respectively, with 10 bases between them. This chain's CDR3 is CASSPYRDQETQYF. The CDR3 DNA follows: TGCGCCAGCAGCCCCTACAGAGACCAAGAGACCCAGTACTTC.

Points on this clonotype: A clone one base away is much larger, so this may be a read error. J is TRBJ1-1 and V is TRBV5-1; D gene ambiguous. CDR3 length equals 15 residues. Germline loops: CDR1 SGHRS, CDR2 YFSETQ. CDR3 sequence reads: CAGSLDLRTGRQAFF. CDR3 sequence (DNA): TGCGCCGGCAGCTTGGACCTGAGGACGGGTCGACAAGCTTTCTTT.

The genes are TRBV27 and TRBJ1-5, with D unclear. CDR1 and CDR2 (germline): MNHEY, SMNVEV (reference sequence). The V end was cut by 5 bases, the J end by 7 bases, with 12 bases between. The CDR3 totals 13 residues. Here the CDR3 reads CASSHDGLQPQHF. The CDR3, as DNA: TGTGCCAGCAGTCACGATGGTTTGCAGCCCCAGCATTTT.

The gene calls are TRBV20-1 and TRBJ1-2; D not certain. The CDR3 totals 10 residues. CDR1 DFQATT and CDR2 SNEGSKA come from the germline V gene (reference sequence). V lost 5 bases and J 12 bases, leaving 13 bases between the germline ends. This CDR3 is CSAGPSGNTF. CDR3 in DNA: TGCAGTGCTGGGCCGTCTGGAAACACCTTC.

Many counts were recorded for this clonotype. J is TRBJ2-2 and V is TRBV24-1; 8 bases map to TRBD1. CDR1 KGHDR and CDR2 SFDVKD come from the germline V gene. The CDR3 consists of 14 residues. Trimming took 6 bases from V and 5 from J; bases not matched to a gene: 4. The CDR3: CATSLTGDTGELFF. As DNA, the CDR3 is TGTGCCACCAGTCTGACAGGGGATACCGGGGAGCTGTTTTTT.

This chain uses TRBV10-3 with TRBJ1-5; no reliable D call. Per germline, CDR1 ENHRY and CDR2 SYGVKD. The CDR3 consists of 14 residues. V shed 7 bases and J shed 4 bases, with 14 bases lying between them. The CDR3 nucleotides are TGTGCCATCATCGGAGGGAGTACTAATCAGCCCCAGCATTTT. Protein product: CAIIGGSTNQPQHF.

This clonotype was seen repeatedly, ten times or more. V usage is TRBV7-3 and J usage is TRBJ1-1; unclear D gene. The CDR3 is made up of 13 amino acids. Trimming shortened V by 4 bases and J by 0 bases, and 6 bases separated the two germline ends. Looked up from germline, CDR1 is SGHTA and CDR2 is FQGTGA. CDR3 in amino acids: CASSSTMNTEAFF. The CDR3 nucleotides read TGTGCCAGCAGCTCAACGATGAACACTGAAGCTTTCTTT.

This clonotype occurred once. The chain links TRBV19 to TRBJ2-7, with TRBD1 matching 12 bases. There are 15 residues in the CDR3. Germline V gives CDR1 LNHDA, CDR2 SQIVND (reference sequence). The ends lost 7 bases at V and 5 bases at J; junction bases unmatched: 9. CDR3 residues: CASKVGQGAVDEQYF. The DNA of the CDR3 is TGTGCCAGTAAAGTGGGACAGGGGGCAGTCGACGAGCAGTACTTC.